These 9 T cell receptor beta chains were all obtained from the same sample, sequenced in a study of chemoradiotherapy in HPV16-positive cancers. Data came from immunoSEQ multiplex PCR; TCRdb stores just in-frame clones and leaves some out. The sample carries tens of thousands of clones, 90% recorded once. Sequenced material: blood, taken from a patient who underwent chemoradiotherapy. These receptors were collected from a human donor with HPV-associated anogenital cancer.

The V gene is TRBV6-6, the J gene TRBJ2-6, with 8 bases matching TRBD1. The CDR3 spans 16 residues. Germline CDR1 is MNHNY and CDR2 is SVGAGI (reference sequence). The ends lost 6 bases at V and 0 bases at J; junction bases unmatched: 4. The CDR3 reads CASRRGQGSGANVLTF. CDR3 nucleotides: TGTGCCAGCAGGCGCGGACAGGGCTCTGGGGCCAACGTCCTGACTTTC.

This CDR3 reads CASSLGGAGKEKLFF. The CDR3 DNA follows: TGTGCCAGCAGCTTGGGAGGAGCAGGGAAAGAAAAACTGTTTTTT. The rearrangement uses TRBV5-6 and TRBJ1-4; possible D gene TRBD1, 5 bases. The CDR3 runs 15 residues. Looked up from germline, CDR1 is SGHDT and CDR2 is YYEEEE. Trimming shortened V by 0 bases and J by 8 bases, and 14 bases separated the two germline ends.

This clone has a single count. The chain is built from TRBV7-2 and TRBJ2-7; 8 bases are shared with TRBD1. Germline CDR1 reads SGHTA; CDR2 reads FQGNSA. J gave up 3 bases and V 6 bases, and 10 bases lay outside the gene matches. CDR3 length: 15 amino acids. CDR3 amino acids: CASRFQGAGGYEQYF. The CDR3 region has the DNA TGTGCCAGCAGGTTTCAGGGGGCGGGTGGCTACGAGCAGTACTTC.

V and J are TRBV6-1 and TRBJ1-5; D remains ambiguous. CDR3 length equals 15 residues. V was cut by 3 bases and J by 2 bases, with 11 bases left in between. The germline CDR1 and CDR2 sequences are MNHNS and SASEGT. CDR3 bases: TGTGCCAGCAGTGAGCCGGCTGCGGGCAATCAGCCCCAGCATTTT. It is translated as CASSEPAAGNQPQHF.

The chain uses TRBV19 and TRBJ2-1; D uncertain. Germline V lookup: CDR1 LNHDA, CDR2 SQIVND (reference sequence). Trimming stripped 3 bases from V and 0 bases from J, with 12 bases between. CDR3 length: 16 residues. The CDR3 DNA reads as TGTGCCAGTAGTATTATGGGCGGCAGCTCCTACAATGAGCAGTTCTTC. The encoded protein is CASSIMGGSSYNEQFF.

The V and J genes are TRBV10-3 and TRBJ2-7; 11 bases agree with TRBD2. V trimming: 3 bases; J trimming: 2 bases; junction bases outside the gene matches: 6. The CDR3 covers 16 residues. Germline V gene sequence: CDR1 ENHRY, CDR2 SYGVKD. CDR3 protein: CAISDYLSGRAYEQYF. Written as DNA, the CDR3 is TGTGCCATCAGTGACTACCTTAGCGGGAGGGCCTACGAGCAGTACTTC.

This chain joins TRBV7-9 and TRBJ1-4, with 9 nucleotides matching TRBD1. Germline trimming cut 5 bases from V and 8 bases from J; bases unmatched to any gene: 9. Germline V gives CDR1 SEHNR, CDR2 FQNEAQ (reference sequence). The CDR3 totals 15 residues. CDR3 coding DNA: TGTGCCAGCAGCAATAAGGGACAGGGCCCCGAAAAACTGTTTTTT. Amino acids: CASSNKGQGPEKLFF.

The genes are TRBV6-1 and TRBJ2-5; TRBD2 aligns across 12 bases. The CDR3 contains 16 residues. The ends lost 4 bases at V and 4 bases at J; junction bases unmatched: 7. Germline V gives CDR1 MNHNS, CDR2 SASEGT. CDR3 in DNA: TGTGCCAGCAGTGTCTCCTCACTAGCGGGAGGAGAGACCCAGTACTTC. The encoded protein is CASSVSSLAGGETQYF.

The rearrangement uses TRBV6-1 and TRBJ1-1; D is unclear. V was shortened by 5 bases and J by 3 bases, with 7 bases between the two germline ends. CDR3 length equals 12 residues. Germline CDR1 MNHNS, CDR2 SASEGT. CDR3 in amino acids: CASSSWYTEAFF. The CDR3 DNA reads TGTGCCAGCAGTTCATGGTACACTGAAGCTTTCTTT.